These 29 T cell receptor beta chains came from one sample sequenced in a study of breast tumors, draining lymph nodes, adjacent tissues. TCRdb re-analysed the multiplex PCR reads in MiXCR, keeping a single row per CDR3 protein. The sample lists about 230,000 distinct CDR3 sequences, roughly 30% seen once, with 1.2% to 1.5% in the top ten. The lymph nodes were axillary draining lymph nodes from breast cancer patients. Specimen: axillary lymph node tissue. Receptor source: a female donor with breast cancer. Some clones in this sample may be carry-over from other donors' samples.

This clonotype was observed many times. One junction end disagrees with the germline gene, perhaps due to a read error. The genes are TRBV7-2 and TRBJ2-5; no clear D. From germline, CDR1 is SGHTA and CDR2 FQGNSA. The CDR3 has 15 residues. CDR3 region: CASSLNPIPRETQHF. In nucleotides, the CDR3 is TGTGCCAGCAGCTTAAACCCTATTCCCCGCGAGACCCAGCACTTC. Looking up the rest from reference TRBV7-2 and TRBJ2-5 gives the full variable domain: GAGVSQSPSNKVTEKGKDVELRCDPISGHTALYWYRQSLGQGLEFLIYFQGNSAPDKSGLPSDRFSAERTGGSVSTLTIQRTQQEDSAVYLCASSLNPIPRETQHFGPGTRLLVL.

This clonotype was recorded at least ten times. As DNA, the CDR3 is TGTGCCAGCAGCTCGGGACCACCCTACGAGCAGTACTTC. Its translation is CASSSGPPYEQYF. J is TRBJ2-7 and V is TRBV7-8; D is perhaps TRBD1 or TRBD2 (5 bases each). The CDR3 runs to 13 residues. The V gene's germline CDR1 is SGHVS and CDR2 FQNEAQ. The V end was cut by 4 bases, the J end by 2 bases, with 9 bases between.

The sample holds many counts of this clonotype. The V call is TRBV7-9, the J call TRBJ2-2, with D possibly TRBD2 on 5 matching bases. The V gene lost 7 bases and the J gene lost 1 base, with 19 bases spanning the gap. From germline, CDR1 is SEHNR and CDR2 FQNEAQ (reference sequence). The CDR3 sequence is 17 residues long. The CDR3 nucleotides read TGTGCCAGCACCTTCTTAGCTGGCGGGCGGAACACCGGGGAGCTGTTTTTT. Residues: CASTFLAGGRNTGELFF. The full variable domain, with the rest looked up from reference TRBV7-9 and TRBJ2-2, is DTGVSQNPRHKITKRGQNVTFRCDPISEHNRLYWYRQTLGQGPEFLTYFQNEAQLEKSRLLSDRFSAERPKGSFSTLEIQRTEQGDSAMYLCASTFLAGGRNTGELFFGEGSRLTVL.

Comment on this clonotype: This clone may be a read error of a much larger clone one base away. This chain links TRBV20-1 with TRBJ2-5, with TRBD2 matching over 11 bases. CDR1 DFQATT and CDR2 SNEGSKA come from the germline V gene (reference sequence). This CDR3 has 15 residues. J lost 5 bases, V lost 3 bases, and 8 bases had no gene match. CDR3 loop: CSASQLAGDTETQYF. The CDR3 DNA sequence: TGCAGTGCTAGCCAACTAGCGGGGGACACGGAGACCCAGTACTTC.

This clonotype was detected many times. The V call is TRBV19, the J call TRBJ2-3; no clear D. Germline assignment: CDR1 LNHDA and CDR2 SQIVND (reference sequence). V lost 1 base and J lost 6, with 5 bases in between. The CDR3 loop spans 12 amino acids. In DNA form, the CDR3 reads TGTGCCAGTAGTATAGGTCTGGATACGCAGTATTTT. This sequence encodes CASSIGLDTQYF.

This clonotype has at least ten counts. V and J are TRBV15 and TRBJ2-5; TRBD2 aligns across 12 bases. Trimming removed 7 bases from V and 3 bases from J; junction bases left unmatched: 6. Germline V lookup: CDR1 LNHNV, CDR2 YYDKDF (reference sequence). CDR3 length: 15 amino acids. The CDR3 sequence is CATKGLAGGKETQYF. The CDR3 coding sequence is TGTGCCACCAAGGGGCTAGCGGGAGGGAAAGAGACCCAGTACTTC.

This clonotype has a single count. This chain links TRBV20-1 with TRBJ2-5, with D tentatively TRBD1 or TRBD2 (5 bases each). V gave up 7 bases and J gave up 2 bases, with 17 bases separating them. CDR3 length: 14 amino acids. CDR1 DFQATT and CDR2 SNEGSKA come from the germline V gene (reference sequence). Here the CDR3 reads CSVRGSRRQETQYF. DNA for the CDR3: TGCAGTGTCCGGGGCTCGCGGCGGCAAGAGACCCAGTACTTC.

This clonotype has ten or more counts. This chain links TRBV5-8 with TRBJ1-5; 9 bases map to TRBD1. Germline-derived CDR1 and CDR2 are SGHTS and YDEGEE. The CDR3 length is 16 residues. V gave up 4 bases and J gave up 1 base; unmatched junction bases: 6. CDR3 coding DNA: TGTGCCAGCAGCCTATACAGGGGGCAGAGCAATCAGCCCCAGCATTTT. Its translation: CASSLYRGQSNQPQHF. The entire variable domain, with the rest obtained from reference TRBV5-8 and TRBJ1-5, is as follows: EAGVTQSPTHLIKTRGQQATLRCSPISGHTSVYWYQQALGLGLQFLLWYDEGEERNRGNFPPRFSGRQFPNYSSELNVNALELEDSALYLCASSLYRGQSNQPQHFGDGTRLSIL.

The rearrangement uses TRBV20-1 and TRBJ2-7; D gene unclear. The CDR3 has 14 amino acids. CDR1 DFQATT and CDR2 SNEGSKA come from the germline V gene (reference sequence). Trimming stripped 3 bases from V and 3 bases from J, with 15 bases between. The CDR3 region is CSASEPRRYYEQYF. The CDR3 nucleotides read TGCAGTGCTAGCGAACCCAGAAGGTACTACGAGCAGTACTTC.

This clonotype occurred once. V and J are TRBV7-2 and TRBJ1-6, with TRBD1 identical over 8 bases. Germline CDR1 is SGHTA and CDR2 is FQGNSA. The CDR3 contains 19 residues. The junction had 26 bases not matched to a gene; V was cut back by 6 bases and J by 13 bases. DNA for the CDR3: TGTGCCAGCAGTTCGCATCCGGGACAGGCTTTCCTTGGCAATCAGCCCCTCCACTTT. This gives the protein CASSSHPGQAFLGNQPLHF.

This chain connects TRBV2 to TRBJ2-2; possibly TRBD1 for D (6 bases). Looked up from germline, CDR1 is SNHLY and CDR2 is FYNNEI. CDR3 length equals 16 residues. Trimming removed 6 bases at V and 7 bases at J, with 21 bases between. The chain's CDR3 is CASSVTGLGGGGELFF. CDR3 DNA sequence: TGTGCCAGCAGCGTTACAGGGTTGGGCGGCGGCGGGGAGCTGTTTTTT.

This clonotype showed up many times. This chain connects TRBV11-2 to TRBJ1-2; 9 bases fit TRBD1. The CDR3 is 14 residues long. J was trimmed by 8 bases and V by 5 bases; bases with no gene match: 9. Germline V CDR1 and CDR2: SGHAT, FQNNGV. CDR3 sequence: CASSTGQGSGGYTF. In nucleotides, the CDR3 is TGTGCCAGCAGCACGGGACAGGGATCCGGGGGCTACACCTTC.

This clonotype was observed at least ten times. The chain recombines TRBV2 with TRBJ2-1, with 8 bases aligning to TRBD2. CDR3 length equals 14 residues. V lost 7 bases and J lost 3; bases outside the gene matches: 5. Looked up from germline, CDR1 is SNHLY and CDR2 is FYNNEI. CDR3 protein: CASMPGGDYNEQFF. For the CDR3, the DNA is TGTGCCAGCATGCCCGGGGGGGACTACAATGAGCAGTTCTTC.

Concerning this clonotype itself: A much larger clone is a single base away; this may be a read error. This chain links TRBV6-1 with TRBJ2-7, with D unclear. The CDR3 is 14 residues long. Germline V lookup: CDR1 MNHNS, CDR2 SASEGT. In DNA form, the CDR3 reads TGTGCCAGCAGTGAAGGGCTAACTTTCTACAAGCAGTACTTC. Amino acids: CASSEGLTFYKQYF.

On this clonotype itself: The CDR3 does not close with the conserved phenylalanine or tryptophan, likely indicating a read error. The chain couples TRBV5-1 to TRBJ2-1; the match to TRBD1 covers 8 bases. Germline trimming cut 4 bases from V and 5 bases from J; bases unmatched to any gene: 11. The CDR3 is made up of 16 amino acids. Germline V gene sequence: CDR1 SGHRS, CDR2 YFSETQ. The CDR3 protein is CASSLLSTGDNNEQFL. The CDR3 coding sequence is TGCGCCAGCAGCCTCCTTTCGACAGGGGACAACAATGAGCAGTTCCTC.

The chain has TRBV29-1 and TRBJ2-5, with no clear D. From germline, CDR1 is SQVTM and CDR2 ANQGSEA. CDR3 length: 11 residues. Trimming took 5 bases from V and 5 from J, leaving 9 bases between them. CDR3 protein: CSVTLEETQYF. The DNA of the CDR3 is TGCAGCGTTACGTTGGAGGAGACCCAGTACTTC.

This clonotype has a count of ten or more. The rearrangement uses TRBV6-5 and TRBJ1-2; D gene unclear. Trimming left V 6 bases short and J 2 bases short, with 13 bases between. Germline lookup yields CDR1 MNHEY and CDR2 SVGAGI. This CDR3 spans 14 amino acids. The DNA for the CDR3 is TGTGCCAGCAGGCGGGCAGATCGGAACTATGGCTACACCTTC. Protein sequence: CASRRADRNYGYTF.

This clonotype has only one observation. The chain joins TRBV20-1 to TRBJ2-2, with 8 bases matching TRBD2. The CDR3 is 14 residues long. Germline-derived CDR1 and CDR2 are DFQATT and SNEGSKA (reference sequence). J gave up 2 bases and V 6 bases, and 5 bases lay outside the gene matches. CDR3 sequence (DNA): TGCAGTGCCCTACTAGCGGACAACACCGGGGAGCTGTTTTTT. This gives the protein CSALLADNTGELFF.

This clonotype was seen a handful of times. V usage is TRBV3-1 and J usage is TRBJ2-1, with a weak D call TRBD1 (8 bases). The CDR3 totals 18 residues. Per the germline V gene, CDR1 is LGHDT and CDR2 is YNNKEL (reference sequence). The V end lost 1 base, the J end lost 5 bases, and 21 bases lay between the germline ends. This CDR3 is CASSQASRPTGGDNEQFF. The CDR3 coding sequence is TGTGCCAGCAGCCAAGCTTCGCGGCCTACAGGGGGGGACAATGAGCAGTTCTTC.

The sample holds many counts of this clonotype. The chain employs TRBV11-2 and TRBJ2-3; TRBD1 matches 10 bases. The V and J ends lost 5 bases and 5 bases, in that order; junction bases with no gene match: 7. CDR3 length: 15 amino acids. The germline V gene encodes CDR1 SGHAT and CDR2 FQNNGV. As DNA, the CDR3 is TGTGCCAGCAGCCCAACCGGGACAGGGGTAGATACGCAGTATTTT. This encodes CASSPTGTGVDTQYF.

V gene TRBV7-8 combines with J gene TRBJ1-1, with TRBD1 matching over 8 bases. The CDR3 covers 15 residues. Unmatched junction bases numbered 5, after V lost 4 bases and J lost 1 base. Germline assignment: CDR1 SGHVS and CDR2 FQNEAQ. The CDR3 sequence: CASSWGGQANTEAFF. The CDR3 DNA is TGTGCCAGCAGCTGGGGGGGACAGGCGAACACTGAAGCTTTCTTT.

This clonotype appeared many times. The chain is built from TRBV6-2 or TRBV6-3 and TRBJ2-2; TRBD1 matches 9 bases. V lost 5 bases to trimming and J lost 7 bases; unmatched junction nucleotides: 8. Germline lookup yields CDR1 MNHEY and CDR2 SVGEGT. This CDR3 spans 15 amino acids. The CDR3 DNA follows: TGTGCCAGCAGTCCCTGGACAGGGGAGCACGGGGAGCTGTTTTTT. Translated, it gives CASSPWTGEHGELFF.

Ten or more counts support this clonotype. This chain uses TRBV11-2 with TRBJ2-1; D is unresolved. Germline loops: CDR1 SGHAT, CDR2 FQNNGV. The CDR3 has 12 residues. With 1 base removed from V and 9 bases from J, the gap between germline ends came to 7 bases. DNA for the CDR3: TGTGCCAGCAGCTTAGTGGCGGTTGAGCAGTTCTTC. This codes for CASSLVAVEQFF.

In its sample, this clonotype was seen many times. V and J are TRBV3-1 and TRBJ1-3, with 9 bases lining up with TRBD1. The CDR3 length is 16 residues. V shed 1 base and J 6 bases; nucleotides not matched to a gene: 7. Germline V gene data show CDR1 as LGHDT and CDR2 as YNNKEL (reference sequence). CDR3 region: CASSQGSGTGINTIYF. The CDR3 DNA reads TGTGCCAGCAGCCAAGGCTCCGGGACAGGGATAAACACCATATATTTT.

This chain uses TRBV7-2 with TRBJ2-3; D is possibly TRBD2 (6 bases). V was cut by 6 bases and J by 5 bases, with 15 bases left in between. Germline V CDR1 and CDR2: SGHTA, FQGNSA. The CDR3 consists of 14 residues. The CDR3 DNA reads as TGTGCCAGCAGTCACGGGACTGACGGAGATACGCAGTATTTT. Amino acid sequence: CASSHGTDGDTQYF.

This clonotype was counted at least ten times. CDR3 in DNA: TGCAGCGTTATTACCGGGAATGTCGCAGATACGCAGTATTTT. The encoded protein is CSVITGNVADTQYF. The genes are TRBV29-1 and TRBJ2-3; a possible D gene is TRBD2 (5 bases). V was cut by 5 bases and J by 4 bases, with 16 bases left in between. CDR3 length equals 14 residues. Germline V gene sequence: CDR1 SQVTM, CDR2 ANQGSEA.

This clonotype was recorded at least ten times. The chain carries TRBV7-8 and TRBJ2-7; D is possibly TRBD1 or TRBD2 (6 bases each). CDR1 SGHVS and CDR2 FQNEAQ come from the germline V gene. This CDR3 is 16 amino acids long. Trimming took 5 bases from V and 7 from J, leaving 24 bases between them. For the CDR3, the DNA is TGTGCCAGCAGCCCGCCACAGGGTGACCCCGGAGGGGAGCAGTACTTC. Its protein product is CASSPPQGDPGGEQYF.

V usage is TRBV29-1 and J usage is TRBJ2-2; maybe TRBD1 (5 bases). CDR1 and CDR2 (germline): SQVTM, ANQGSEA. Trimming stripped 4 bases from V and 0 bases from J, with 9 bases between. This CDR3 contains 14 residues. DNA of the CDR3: TGCAGCGTTGGGGGCTGTGCGAACACCGGGGAGCTGTTTTTT. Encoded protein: CSVGGCANTGELFF.

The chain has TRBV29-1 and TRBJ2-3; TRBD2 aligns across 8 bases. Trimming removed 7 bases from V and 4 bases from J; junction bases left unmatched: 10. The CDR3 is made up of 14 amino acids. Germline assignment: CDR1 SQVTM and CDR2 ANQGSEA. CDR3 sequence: CSAFKAGVADTQYF. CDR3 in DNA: TGCAGCGCCTTTAAAGCGGGAGTAGCAGATACGCAGTATTTT.